This T cell receptor (beta chain) was sequenced for a study of cytomegalovirus exposure and HLA in healthy donors. Whole-study findings and limits: Rare TCR sequences dominated, though some public TCRs recurred in many donors. The investigators catalogued 150 or so TCR beta chains as cytomegalovirus-associated.

The CDR3 runs to 15 residues. With 5 bases clipped from V and 2 bases from J, the junction kept 8 bases outside the gene matches. Germline-derived CDR1 and CDR2 are LNHDA and SQIVND (reference sequence). Researchers ran the PCR with 60 Vbeta and 13 Jbeta primers. Only in-frame clones appear in the TCRdb table, and some are missing; sequencing was by immunoSEQ multiplex PCR. The table has 33,000 or so clones, about 72% seen once. Comments on this clone: Its antigen is currently unknown.

The chain uses TRBV19 and TRBJ2-5, with TRBD2 matching 7 bases. The sample taken for sequencing was PBMCs. This TCR was recovered from a woman aged 30 to 39 in good health and CMV-seropositive. The CDR3 loop is CASSGAGTAQETQYF. The CDR3 DNA follows: TGTGCCAGTAGTGGAGCGGGAACAGCACAAGAGACCCAGTACTTC.